This is a list of T cell receptor beta chains from one sample in a study of T-cell reconstitution after alpha-beta-depleted transplantation in children. Each CDR3 protein is one row after TCRdb ran MiXCR on the PCR reads. The data hold some 180,000 distinct CDR3 sequences, with under 8.5% observed a single time. The input for sequencing was PBMCs, taken before TCRalphabeta/CD19-depleted stem cell transplant. Source of these receptors: a boy aged 2 to 10 with acute lymphoblastic leukemia, due to receive a stem cell transplant. The CDR3 runs from the conserved cysteine through the conserved F or W. The D gene is left open where the match is weak. Clone sizes are given selectively: once, few, many, or a class where the clone is expanded.

D gene: TRBD2; J gene: TRBJ2-1; V gene: TRBV6-2/TRBV6-3; clone size: -; CDR3 protein: CASSNGGASYNEQFF; CDR3 DNA: TGTGCCAGCAGTAACGGGGGGGCCTCCTACAATGAGCAGTTCTTC
D gene: -; J gene: TRBJ2-1; V gene: TRBV5-1; clone size: many; CDR3 protein: CASRSRGISYNEQFF; CDR3 DNA: TGCGCCAGCAGAAGTCGGGGGATCTCCTACAATGAGCAGTTCTTC
D gene: -; J gene: TRBJ1-4; V gene: TRBV4-2; clone size: many; CDR3 protein: CASSPETTNEKLFF; CDR3 DNA: TGTGCCAGCAGCCCCGAGACAACTAATGAAAAACTGTTTTTT
D gene: TRBD1; J gene: TRBJ1-5; V gene: TRBV28; clone size: many; CDR3 protein: CASRSDWTGDQPQHF; CDR3 DNA: TGTGCCAGCAGGTCGGACTGGACAGGCGATCAGCCCCAGCATTTT
D gene: -; J gene: TRBJ2-6; V gene: TRBV11-2; clone size: many; CDR3 protein: CASSLDGRGANVLTF; CDR3 DNA: TGTGCCAGCAGCTTAGATGGCAGGGGGGCCAACGTCCTGACTTTC
D gene: TRBD1; J gene: TRBJ2-1; V gene: TRBV7-9; clone size: few; CDR3 protein: CASSLVTGSIDEQFF; CDR3 DNA: TGTGCCAGCAGCTTAGTGACAGGGTCGATCGATGAGCAGTTCTTC
D gene: TRBD2; J gene: TRBJ2-5; V gene: TRBV7-2; clone size: many; CDR3 protein: CASSGSGTSGEETQYF; CDR3 DNA: TGTGCCAGCAGCGGTTCCGGGACTAGCGGGGAAGAGACCCAGTACTTC
D gene: TRBD2; J gene: TRBJ2-7; V gene: TRBV29-1; clone size: many; CDR3 protein: CSVEDPPRLASSYEQYF; CDR3 DNA: TGCAGCGTTGAAGACCCCCCCAGACTAGCTAGCTCCTACGAGCAGTACTTC
D gene: -; J gene: TRBJ2-7; V gene: TRBV20-1; clone size: -; CDR3 protein: CSAFFGAGSYEQYF; CDR3 DNA: TGCAGTGCTTTTTTTGGGGCGGGGAGTTACGAGCAGTACTTC
D gene: TRBD2; J gene: TRBJ2-1; V gene: TRBV20-1; clone size: many; CDR3 protein: CSARDFSGTSLLNEQFF; CDR3 DNA: TGCAGTGCTAGAGATTTTTCCGGGACTAGCCTCTTAAATGAGCAGTTCTTC
D gene: -; J gene: TRBJ2-4; V gene: TRBV7-9; clone size: many; CDR3 protein: CASSGGPKNIQYF; CDR3 DNA: TGTGCCAGCAGCGGGGGGCCAAAAAACATTCAGTACTTC
D gene: -; J gene: TRBJ2-2; V gene: TRBV18; clone size: -; CDR3 protein: CASSPVRAANTGELFF; CDR3 DNA: TGTGCCAGCTCACCAGTTAGGGCAGCGAACACCGGGGAGCTGTTTTTT
D gene: -; J gene: TRBJ2-1; V gene: TRBV7-6; clone size: many; CDR3 protein: CASSSNLESEQFF; CDR3 DNA: TGTGCCAGCAGCTCTAACCTAGAGAGTGAGCAGTTCTTC
D gene: -; J gene: TRBJ1-2; V gene: TRBV5-1; clone size: few; CDR3 protein: CASSWGGDSYGYTF; CDR3 DNA: TGCGCCAGCAGCTGGGGTGGGGACTCCTATGGCTACACCTTC
D gene: -; J gene: TRBJ2-5; V gene: TRBV18; clone size: -; CDR3 protein: CASSPSVGRRQETQYF; CDR3 DNA: TGTGCCAGCTCACCATCGGTCGGGCGGCGCCAAGAGACCCAGTACTTC
D gene: -; J gene: TRBJ2-1; V gene: TRBV7-2; clone size: many; CDR3 protein: CASRIGASLHEQFF; CDR3 DNA: TGTGCCAGCAGGATCGGGGCTAGCCTTCATGAGCAGTTCTTC
D gene: -; J gene: TRBJ2-5; V gene: TRBV6-5; clone size: -; CDR3 protein: CASRPPEETQYF; CDR3 DNA: TGTGCCAGCAGACCCCCCGAGGAGACCCAGTACTTC
D gene: TRBD1; J gene: TRBJ1-3; V gene: TRBV29-1; clone size: many; CDR3 protein: CSVVGQGNTIYF; CDR3 DNA: TGCAGCGTTGTCGGACAGGGGAACACCATATATTTT
D gene: -; J gene: TRBJ2-7; V gene: TRBV11-2; clone size: many; CDR3 protein: CASSLGTIWTYEQYF; CDR3 DNA: TGTGCCAGCAGCTTAGGGACTATCTGGACCTACGAGCAGTACTTC
D gene: -; J gene: TRBJ2-7; V gene: TRBV5-1; clone size: -; CDR3 protein: CASSLGPGEQYF; CDR3 DNA: TGCGCCAGCAGCTTGGGTCCTGGGGAGCAGTACTTC
D gene: -; J gene: TRBJ2-3; V gene: TRBV6-5; clone size: -; CDR3 protein: CVSSPMGDTQYF; CDR3 DNA: TGTGTCAGCAGCCCAATGGGAGATACGCAGTATTTT
D gene: -; J gene: TRBJ1-2; V gene: TRBV29-1; clone size: many; CDR3 protein: CSVDGTEGYTF; CDR3 DNA: TGCAGCGTCGACGGGACGGAGGGCTACACCTTC
D gene: -; J gene: TRBJ2-2; V gene: TRBV20-1; clone size: many; CDR3 protein: CSAAAPNTGELFF; CDR3 DNA: TGCAGTGCCGCGGCACCCAATACCGGGGAGCTGTTTTTT
D gene: -; J gene: TRBJ1-2; V gene: TRBV6-1; clone size: -; CDR3 protein: CASSVHGSYGYTF; CDR3 DNA: TGTGCCAGCAGTGTACATGGGAGCTATGGCTACACCTTC
D gene: -; J gene: TRBJ1-2; V gene: TRBV20-1; clone size: many; CDR3 protein: CSAAQGQVDGYTF; CDR3 DNA: TGCAGTGCCGCCCAGGGGCAGGTTGATGGCTACACCTTC
D gene: -; J gene: TRBJ1-2; V gene: TRBV12-3/TRBV12-4; clone size: few; CDR3 protein: CASSPLGTNYGYTF; CDR3 DNA: TGTGCCAGCAGTCCTCTCGGCACTAACTATGGCTACACCTTC
D gene: TRBD1; J gene: TRBJ1-2; V gene: TRBV7-2; clone size: few; CDR3 protein: CASSLWTGGPANYGYTF; CDR3 DNA: TGTGCCAGCAGCTTATGGACAGGGGGTCCCGCGAACTATGGCTACACCTTC
D gene: -; J gene: TRBJ1-1; V gene: TRBV6-2/TRBV6-3; clone size: -; CDR3 protein: CASSPGGGPAEAFF; CDR3 DNA: TGTGCCAGCAGTCCCGGCGGAGGGCCCGCCGAAGCTTTCTTT
D gene: TRBD2; J gene: TRBJ2-1; V gene: TRBV28; clone size: medium-sized; CDR3 protein: CASSLLAGGYNEQFF; CDR3 DNA: TGTGCCAGCAGTCTGCTAGCGGGAGGCTACAATGAGCAGTTCTTC